This TCR beta chain is drawn from a study of blood T cell repertoires in COVID-19. Study-wide background: Samples of COVID-19 (acute and convalescent) were obtained from the United States, Italy and Spain. Nucleic acid was either cDNA or gDNA, and it came from T cells, B-cell-depleted T cells, or PBMCs.

Assay: immunoSEQ multiplex PCR; the TCRdb copy retains only in-frame clones and omits some. This table holds roughly 100,000 clones, roughly 80% found once. The CDR3 consists of 16 residues. Trimming cost V 2 bases and J 4 bases; bases outside gene matches: 3. Germline V gives CDR1 MNHEY, CDR2 SMNVEV (reference sequence). The V and J genes are TRBV27 and TRBJ2-2; 11 nucleotides agree with TRBD2. The source is a woman aged 70-85 years with acute or convalescent COVID-19. Sequenced input: peripheral blood. CDR3 protein: CASSLTSGGFTGELFF. DNA for the CDR3: TGTGCCAGCAGTTTAACTAGCGGGGGTTTCACCGGGGAGCTGTTTTTT.